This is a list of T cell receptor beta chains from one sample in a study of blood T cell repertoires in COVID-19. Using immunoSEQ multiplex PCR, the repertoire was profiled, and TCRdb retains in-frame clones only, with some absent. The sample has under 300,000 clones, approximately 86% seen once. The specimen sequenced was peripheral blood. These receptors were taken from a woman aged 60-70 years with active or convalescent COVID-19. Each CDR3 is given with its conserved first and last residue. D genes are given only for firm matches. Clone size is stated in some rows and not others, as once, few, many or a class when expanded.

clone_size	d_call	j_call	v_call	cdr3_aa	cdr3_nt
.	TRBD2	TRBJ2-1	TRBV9	CASSVDLAGHNEQFF	TGTGCCAGCAGCGTAGATCTAGCGGGACACAATGAGCAGTTCTTC
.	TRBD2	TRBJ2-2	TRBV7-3	CASSGLAETGELFF	TGTGCCAGCAGCGGACTAGCGGAAACCGGGGAGCTGTTTTTT
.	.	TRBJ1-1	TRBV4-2	CASSQVSEGGVEAFF	TGTGCCAGCAGCCAAGTGTCCGAAGGGGGGGTTGAAGCTTTCTTT
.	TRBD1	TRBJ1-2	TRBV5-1	CASSSTGTGYGYTF	TGCGCCAGCAGCTCTACCGGGACAGGGTATGGCTACACCTTC
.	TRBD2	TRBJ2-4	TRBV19	CASSIEGLGGGYIQYF	TGTGCCAGTAGTATCGAGGGGCTAGGCGGGGGGTACATTCAGTACTTC
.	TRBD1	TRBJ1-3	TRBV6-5	CASSLIGQGSGNTIYF	TGTGCCAGCAGTTTGATAGGACAGGGATCCGGAAACACCATATATTTT
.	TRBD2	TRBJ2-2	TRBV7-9	CASSPRGASGRGYGGELFF	TGTGCCAGCAGCCCCCGAGGGGCTAGCGGGAGGGGTTACGGCGGGGAGCTGTTTTTT
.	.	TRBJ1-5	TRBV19	CASSISGGNQPQHF	TGTGCCAGTAGTATATCAGGGGGCAATCAGCCCCAGCATTTT
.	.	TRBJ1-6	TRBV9	CASSPRGANNSPLHF	TGTGCCAGCAGCCCCCGGGGAGCTAATAATTCACCCCTCCACTTT
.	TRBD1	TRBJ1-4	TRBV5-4	CASSLQGAREKLFF	TGTGCCAGCAGCTTGCAGGGGGCGAGGGAAAAACTGTTTTTT
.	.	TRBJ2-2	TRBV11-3	CASSYYTGELFF	TGTGCCAGCAGCTACTACACCGGGGAGCTGTTTTTT
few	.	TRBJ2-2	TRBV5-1	CASSLGHSTNTGELFF	TGCGCCAGCAGCTTGGGGCATAGCACGAACACCGGGGAGCTGTTTTTT
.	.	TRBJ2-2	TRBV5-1	CASSLSPGANTGELFF	TGCGCCAGCAGCTTATCTCCAGGGGCGAACACCGGGGAGCTGTTTTTT
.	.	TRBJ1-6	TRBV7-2	CASSLFLYNSPLHF	.
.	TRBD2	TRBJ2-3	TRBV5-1	CASSLDGPSGSPDTQYF	TGCGCCAGCAGCTTGGATGGCCCTAGCGGGAGCCCAGATACGCAGTATTTT
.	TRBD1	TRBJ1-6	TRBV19	CASSTSGQGNNSPLHF	TGTGCCAGTAGTACTTCGGGACAGGGAAATAATTCACCCCTCCACTTT
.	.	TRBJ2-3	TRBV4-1	CASSQAAQGFTDTQYF	TGCGCCAGCAGCCAAGCCGCACAGGGTTTCACAGATACGCAGTATTTT
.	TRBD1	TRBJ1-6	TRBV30	CASTGNYNSPLHF	TGTGCCTCGACAGGGAATTATAATTCACCCCTCCACTTT
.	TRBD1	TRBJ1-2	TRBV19	CASSIGHRGRRDYGYTF	TGTGCCAGTAGTATAGGGCACAGGGGGCGTAGAGACTATGGCTACACCTTC
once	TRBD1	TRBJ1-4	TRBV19	CASSRQGAEEKLFF	TGTGCCAGTAGCAGACAGGGGGCGGAAGAAAAACTGTTTTTT
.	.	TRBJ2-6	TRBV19	CASSRRPSSGANVLTF	TGTGCCAGTAGTAGGAGGCCCAGCTCTGGGGCCAACGTCCTGACTTTC
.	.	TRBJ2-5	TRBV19	CASGGETQYF	TGTGCCAGTGGCGGAGAGACCCAGTACTTC
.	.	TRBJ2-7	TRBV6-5	CASSYSGVYEQYF	TGTGCCAGCAGTTACTCCGGGGTCTACGAGCAGTACTTC
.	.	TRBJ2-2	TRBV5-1	CASTQEINTGELFF	TGCGCCAGCACCCAAGAGATTAACACCGGGGAGCTGTTTTTT
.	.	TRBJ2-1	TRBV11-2	CASSTGTYNEQFF	TGTGCCAGCAGCACCGGGACCTACAATGAGCAGTTCTTC
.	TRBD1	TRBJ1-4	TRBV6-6	CASSTGTGGEKLFF	TGTGCCAGCAGTACCGGGACAGGGGGCGAAAAACTGTTTTTT
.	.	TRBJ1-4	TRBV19	CASSTGGGIEKLFF	TGTGCCAGTAGTACTGGGGGAGGGATTGAAAAACTGTTTTTT
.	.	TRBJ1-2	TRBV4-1	CASSPVLRAYGYTF	TGCGCCAGCAGCCCGGTCCTCCGAGCCTATGGCTACACCTTC
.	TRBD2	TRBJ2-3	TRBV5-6	CASSLPSGGTTDTQYF	TGTGCCAGCAGCTTACCTAGCGGGGGGACCACAGATACGCAGTATTTT
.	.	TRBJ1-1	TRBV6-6	CASSYSGAGRYTEAFF	TGTGCCAGCAGTTACTCTGGTGCGGGACGGTACACTGAAGCTTTCTTT
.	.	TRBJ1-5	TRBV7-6	CASSLPGNRYQPQHF	TGTGCCAGCAGCTTACCCGGGAACCGGTATCAGCCCCAGCATTTT
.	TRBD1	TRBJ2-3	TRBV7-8	CASSITGTGYTDTQYF	TGTGCCAGCAGCATAACCGGGACAGGGTACACAGATACGCAGTATTTT
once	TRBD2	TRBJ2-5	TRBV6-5	CASSYLKAGGETQYF	TGTGCCAGCAGTTACTTAAAAGCGGGGGGGGAGACCCAGTACTTC
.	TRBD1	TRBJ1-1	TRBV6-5	CASRGQGVAEIEAFF	TGTGCCAGCAGAGGACAGGGGGTGGCGGAAATTGAAGCTTTCTTT
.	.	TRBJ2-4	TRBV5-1	CASSQNPRDSSLAKNIQYF	TGCGCCAGCAGCCAGAACCCCCGGGACTCCTCGTTAGCCAAAAACATTCAGTACTTC
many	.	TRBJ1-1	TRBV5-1	CASSLTSGRGYTEAFF	TGCGCCAGCAGCTTGACTAGTGGCAGGGGTTATACTGAAGCTTTCTTT
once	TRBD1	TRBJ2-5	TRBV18	CASSPTGGYQETQYF	TGTGCCAGCTCACCAACAGGGGGCTACCAAGAGACCCAGTACTTC
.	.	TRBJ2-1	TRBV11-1	CASSLVRAYNEQFF	TGTGCCAGCAGCTTAGTGCGGGCCTACAATGAGCAGTTCTTC
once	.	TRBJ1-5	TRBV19	CASSPLEGNNQPQHF	TGTGCCAGTAGTCCCCTCGAGGGAAATAATCAGCCCCAGCATTTT
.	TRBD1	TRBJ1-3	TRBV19	CASYRARDRGNTIYF	TGTGCCAGTTATCGGGCCCGGGACAGAGGAAACACCATATATTTT
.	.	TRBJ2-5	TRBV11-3	CASSLWERGEETQYF	TGTGCCAGCAGCTTATGGGAGCGAGGAGAAGAGACCCAGTACTTC
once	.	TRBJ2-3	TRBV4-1	CASSQPTGSTDTQYF	TGCGCCAGCAGCCAACCAACAGGGTCCACAGATACGCAGTATTTT
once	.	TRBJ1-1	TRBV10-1	CASRKQALVNTEAFF	TGCGCCAGCAGAAAACAGGCCCTGGTGAACACTGAAGCTTTCTTT
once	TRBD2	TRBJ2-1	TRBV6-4	CASSGTEGSGYNEQFF	TGTGCCAGCAGCGGAACAGAAGGTAGCGGGTACAATGAGCAGTTCTTC